Following are 15 T cell receptor beta chains from one sample sequenced in a study of graft-versus-host responses after intestinal transplantation. TCRdb keeps only in-frame clones here, not all; method: immunoSEQ multiplex PCR. The profile shows tens of thousands of clones, just under 95% of them singletons. No antigen has been assigned to these receptors. The sequences come from unstimulated CD8+ T cells sorted from spleen or lymph node cells, collected before intestinal transplant. These receptors were taken from a human donor who received an intestinal transplant.

The genes are TRBV5-1 and TRBJ2-5; 10 bases line up with TRBD2. Germline loops: CDR1 SGHRS, CDR2 YFSETQ. The CDR3 has 17 residues. V lost 2 bases to trimming and J lost 0 bases; unmatched junction nucleotides: 7. CDR3 nucleotides: TGCGCCAGCAGCTTCCACGGACTAGCGGAGTACCAAGAGACCCAGTACTTC. It codes for CASSFHGLAEYQETQYF.

The chain employs TRBV7-9 and TRBJ2-3, with D unclear. Trimming shortened V by 3 bases and J by 2 bases, and 6 bases separated the two germline ends. Germline lookup yields CDR1 SEHNR and CDR2 FQNEAQ (reference sequence). The CDR3 is made up of 13 amino acids. The chain's CDR3 is CASSFTDTDTQYF. CDR3 DNA sequence: TGTGCCAGCAGCTTTACCGACACAGATACGCAGTATTTT.

The chain combines TRBV15 with TRBJ2-1; the match to TRBD2 covers 12 bases. The J segment lost 10 bases and the V segment lost 0 bases, leaving 7 bases of the junction unmatched. The germline gives CDR1 LNHNV, CDR2 YYDKDF (reference sequence). There are 16 residues in the CDR3. CDR3 bases: TGTGCCACCAGCAGAGATGTAGCTAGCGGGAGGGGGGAGCAGTTCTTC. Its protein product is CATSRDVASGRGEQFF.

J is TRBJ2-7 and V is TRBV2; D is possibly TRBD2 (6 bases). The germline V gene has CDR1 SNHLY and CDR2 FYNNEI. The CDR3 runs to 15 residues. Trimming cost V 6 bases and J 0 bases, with 15 bases left between them. The CDR3 DNA reads as TGTGCCAGCAGCGAGATGGACTATCACTCCTACGAGCAGTACTTC. Translating gives CASSEMDYHSYEQYF.

The J gene is TRBJ2-7, the V gene TRBV28, with 9 bases that match TRBD1. The junction had 4 bases not matched to a gene; V was cut back by 4 bases and J by 3 bases. The germline CDR1 and CDR2 sequences are MDHEN and SYDVKM. This CDR3 spans 14 amino acids. CDR3 nucleotides: TGTGCCAGCAGTTGGGACAGGGCCTACTACGAGCAGTACTTC. Its protein is CASSWDRAYYEQYF.

Here the CDR3 reads CASSLRAFGRNTIYF. The CDR3 DNA is TGTGCCAGCAGTTTACGGGCCTTTGGTAGAAACACCATATATTTT. J is TRBJ1-3 and V is TRBV27; D is unresolved. V was pared by 2 bases and J by 5 bases, with 13 bases between. The length of the CDR3 is 15 residues. Germline CDR1 is MNHEY and CDR2 is SMNVEV (reference sequence).

The chain carries TRBV10-2 and TRBJ2-1; D possibly matches TRBD1 or TRBD2 (5 bases each). The CDR3 is 17 residues long. Germline CDR1 WSHSY, CDR2 SAAADI. V was pared by 2 bases and J by 9 bases, with 23 bases between. CDR3 nucleotide sequence: TGCGCCAGCAGTGAGGCCCTAGGGGTCCGGGGTTCAATTGAGCAGTTCTTC. As protein: CASSEALGVRGSIEQFF.

This chain connects TRBV7-7 to TRBJ2-7; no reliable D call. Germline loops: CDR1 SSHAT, CDR2 FNYEAQ (reference sequence). The CDR3 is made up of 13 amino acids. V gave up 5 bases and J gave up 6 bases, with 14 bases separating them. The CDR3: CASSPEDSLEQYF. The CDR3 nucleotides are TGTGCCAGCAGCCCCGAAGATTCGCTCGAGCAGTACTTC.

The chain links TRBV2 to TRBJ2-3; D not resolved. From germline, CDR1 is SNHLY and CDR2 FYNNEI. This CDR3 comprises 11 residues. The germline V and J ends were trimmed by 10 bases and 1 base, with 6 bases remaining between them. CDR3 coding DNA: TGTGCCACCCCAGGCACAGATACGCAGTATTTT. This sequence encodes CATPGTDTQYF.

The chain couples TRBV10-1 to TRBJ2-7, with D hard to call. The CDR3 runs to 12 residues. Between the trimmed V and J ends, which lost 2 bases and 4 bases, there was a span of 6 bases. CDR1 is WNHNN, CDR2 SYGVQD, per germline (reference sequence). CDR3 sequence (DNA): TGCGCCAGCAGTGAGGATGGATACGAGCAGTACTTC. Translated: CASSEDGYEQYF.

The rearrangement uses TRBV9 and TRBJ2-1, with 7 bases identical to TRBD2. With 4 bases clipped from V and 5 bases from J, the junction kept 9 bases outside the gene matches. CDR3 length: 15 residues. The germline V gene encodes CDR1 SGDLS and CDR2 YYNGEE. The CDR3 region has the DNA TGTGCCAGCAGCCAGGTACTAGCGAGTGACAATGAGCAGTTCTTC. Translated, it gives CASSQVLASDNEQFF.

The gene calls are TRBV27 and TRBJ2-5, with D possibly TRBD2 on 6 matching bases. CDR3 length equals 17 residues. The ends were cut back, 4 bases at V and 2 bases at J, with 20 bases in the middle. Germline assignment: CDR1 MNHEY and CDR2 SMNVEV (reference sequence). The CDR3 coding sequence is TGTGCCAGCAGTTCGGGGAGTTTCGGGAGTGGTCAAGAGACCCAGTACTTC. It specifies CASSSGSFGSGQETQYF.

The chain couples TRBV27 to TRBJ1-1, with D maybe TRBD1 (5 bases). The CDR3 covers 13 residues. CDR1 and CDR2 from the germline V gene are MNHEY and SMNVEV (reference sequence). V was clipped by 5 bases and J by 4 bases, with 11 bases between them. The chain's CDR3 is CASSDTGGTEAFF. The CDR3 DNA reads as TGTGCCAGCAGTGATACTGGGGGCACTGAAGCTTTCTTT.

The DNA of the CDR3 is TGTGCCAGTAGTCCCTTGGGTGGGGAGGGCACTGAAGCTTTCTTT. It specifies CASSPLGGEGTEAFF. V usage is TRBV19 and J usage is TRBJ1-1; D gene uncertain. The CDR3 length is 15 residues. CDR1 is LNHDA, CDR2 SQIVND, per germline (reference sequence). The ends were cut back, 5 bases at V and 4 bases at J, with 17 bases in the middle.

J is TRBJ2-1 and V is TRBV6-4; 13 nucleotides match TRBD2. The V gene's germline CDR1 is MRHNA and CDR2 SNTAGT. V lost 5 bases and J lost 8; bases outside the gene matches: 6. The CDR3 loop spans 15 amino acids. The CDR3, as DNA: TGTGCCAGCAGTCCACTAGCGGGAGGGCCAGATGAGCAGTTCTTC. As protein: CASSPLAGGPDEQFF.